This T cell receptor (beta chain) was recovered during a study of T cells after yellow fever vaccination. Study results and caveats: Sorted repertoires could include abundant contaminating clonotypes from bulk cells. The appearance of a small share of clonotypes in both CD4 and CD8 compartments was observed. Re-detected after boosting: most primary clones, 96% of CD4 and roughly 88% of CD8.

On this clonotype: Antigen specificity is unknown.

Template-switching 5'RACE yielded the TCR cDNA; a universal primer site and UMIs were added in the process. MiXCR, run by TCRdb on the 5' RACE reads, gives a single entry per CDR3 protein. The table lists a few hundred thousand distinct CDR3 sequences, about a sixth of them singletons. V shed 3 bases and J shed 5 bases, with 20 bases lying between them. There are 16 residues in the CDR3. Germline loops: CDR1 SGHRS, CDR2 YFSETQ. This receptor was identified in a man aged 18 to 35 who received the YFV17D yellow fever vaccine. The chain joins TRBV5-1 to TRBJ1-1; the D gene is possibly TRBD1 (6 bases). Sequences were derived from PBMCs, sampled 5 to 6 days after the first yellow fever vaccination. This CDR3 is CASSSTTGRKSTEAFF. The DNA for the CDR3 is TGCGCCAGCAGCTCGACTACAGGGCGAAAATCTACTGAAGCTTTCTTT.